These 18 T cell receptor beta chains came from one sample sequenced in a study of monozygotic twins with inflammatory bowel disease. No DNA is given; TCRdb re-called the 5' RACE reads and lists each CDR3 protein once. Its table records approximately 390,000 distinct CDR3 sequences. The material sequenced was blood. These receptors all come from a human donor with ulcerative colitis or Crohn's disease, or a healthy co-twin of an affected twin (not recorded which).

This chain links TRBV5-6 with TRBJ1-2; with no DNA, the TCRdb D assignment of TRBD1 cannot be verified. The CDR3 has 15 residues. Germline CDR1 and CDR2: SGHDT and YYEEEE. The CDR3 sequence: CASSSYRGNFDGYTF.

The rearrangement uses TRBV4-1 and TRBJ2-1; TCRdb calls TRBD1, which cannot be checked without DNA. Germline values: CDR1 MGHRA, CDR2 YSYEKL. CDR3 length: 18 residues. CDR3 sequence: CASSQTPTGTEKNNEQFF.

The chain combines TRBV5-1 with TRBJ2-1; there is no DNA to check the TCRdb D call of TRBD1. The CDR3 has 13 amino acids. Germline-derived CDR1 and CDR2 are SGHRS and YFSETQ. CDR3 amino acids: CASRLGQNNEQFF.

The V and J genes are TRBV7-9 and TRBJ1-2; TCRdb's D call, TRBD1, is unchecked because there is no DNA. The CDR3 runs 16 residues. Germline CDR1 reads SEHNR; CDR2 reads FQNEAQ (reference sequence). The CDR3 reads CASSPYDRVLNYGYTF.

V usage is TRBV20-1 and J usage is TRBJ1-6. The CDR3 has 15 residues. Germline CDR1 and CDR2: DFQATT and SNEGSKA (reference sequence). This CDR3 reads CSARVGSSYNSPLHF.

The chain uses TRBV3-1 and TRBJ2-7; there is no DNA to check the TCRdb D call of TRBD1. Germline values: CDR1 LGHDT, CDR2 YNNKEL (reference sequence). This CDR3 contains 15 residues. The CDR3 reads CASSPGTGSSYEQYF.

V gene TRBV2 combines with J gene TRBJ2-1; without DNA, the TCRdb call of TRBD1 cannot be checked. The germline V gene has CDR1 SNHLY and CDR2 FYNNEI. The CDR3 is 12 residues long. Here the CDR3 reads CASSQGWGEQFF.

The gene calls are TRBV7-9 and TRBJ1-1. The germline CDR1 and CDR2 sequences are SEHNR and FQNEAQ (reference sequence). CDR3 length: 14 amino acids. The CDR3 loop reads CASSWRGRNTEAFF.

The V call is TRBV3-1, the J call TRBJ2-1; checking the TCRdb D call of TRBD2 is not possible without DNA. The CDR3 length is 16 residues. The germline gives CDR1 LGHDT, CDR2 YNNKEL (reference sequence). The CDR3 loop is CASSPLSGGPYNEQFF.

The CDR3 spells CASSPDRGRAGELFF. The genes are TRBV2 and TRBJ2-2; TCRdb lists TRBD1, though no DNA is available to test this call. The CDR3 length is 15 residues. CDR1 and CDR2 (germline): SNHLY, FYNNEI.

The V gene is TRBV5-5, the J gene TRBJ2-7. The length of the CDR3 is 14 residues. Germline V gene lookup returns CDR1 SGHKS and CDR2 YYEKEE (reference sequence). Here the CDR3 reads CASSLDRTFPEQYF.

V gene TRBV19 combines with J gene TRBJ1-5. Germline-derived CDR1 and CDR2 are LNHDA and SQIVND (reference sequence). This CDR3 comprises 15 residues. CDR3 loop: CASSIVGGSYQPQHF.

The chain couples TRBV29-1 to TRBJ2-1; TCRdb outputs TRBD1, but without DNA this stays unchecked. CDR1 and CDR2 from the germline V gene are SQVTM and ANQGSEA. The CDR3 runs to 14 residues. The CDR3 sequence is CSVGQALAYNEQFF.

V usage is TRBV20-1 and J usage is TRBJ2-1; the TCRdb call, TRBD2, lacks DNA for checking. The CDR3 consists of 16 residues. Germline lookup yields CDR1 DFQATT and CDR2 SNEGSKA (reference sequence). The chain's CDR3 is CSVRDTGLAGYNEQFF.

This chain connects TRBV12-3 or TRBV12-4 to TRBJ1-1; absent DNA, TCRdb's TRBD1 call cannot be checked. The CDR3 loop spans 13 amino acids. The CDR3 region is CASSTQGRTEAFF.

The chain carries TRBV12-3 or TRBV12-4 and TRBJ2-5; there is no DNA to check the TCRdb D call of TRBD1. This CDR3 has 15 amino acids. CDR3 protein: CASSTGTGRWETQYF.

This chain connects TRBV3-1 to TRBJ2-1; absent DNA, TCRdb's TRBD1 call cannot be checked. The CDR3 is 12 residues long. Germline lookup yields CDR1 LGHDT and CDR2 YNNKEL (reference sequence). The CDR3 loop reads CASSSRDAVQFF.

The CDR3 reads CASRTLRRGFRQGATDTQYF. The gene calls are TRBV11-2 and TRBJ2-3; absent DNA, TCRdb's TRBD1 call cannot be checked. The CDR3 has 20 amino acids. CDR1 and CDR2 (germline): SGHAT, FQNNGV.